These 23 T cell receptor beta chains originate from one sample sequenced in a study of T cells after yellow fever vaccination. TCRdb fed the 5' RACE reads into MiXCR, producing one record per CDR3 protein. Of about 160,000 distinct CDR3 sequences listed, approximately 6.8% were seen once; the top ten hold 2.5%. Sequenced material: CD4+ T cells sorted from PBMCs, taken 5 to 6 days after the first yellow fever vaccination. These receptors were collected from a man aged 18 to 30 who received the YFV17D yellow fever vaccine.

This clonotype was counted ten times or more. This rearrangement joins TRBV10-1 to TRBJ2-7; D assignment may be TRBD1 or TRBD2 (7 bases each). CDR1 and CDR2 (germline): WNHNN, SYGVQD (reference sequence). The CDR3 has 15 amino acids. The germline V and J ends were trimmed by 5 bases and 5 bases, with 19 bases remaining between them. The CDR3 coding sequence is TGCGCCAGCAGTCCCAGGGGGGGCTTCCCCCACGAGCAGTACTTC. It is translated as CASSPRGGFPHEQYF.

This chain joins TRBV5-1 and TRBJ2-7; TRBD1 matches 8 bases. V gave up 4 bases and J gave up 4 bases; unmatched junction bases: 10. The length of the CDR3 is 15 residues. CDR1 is SGHRS, CDR2 YFSETQ, per germline. The CDR3 is CASSLGGDRRYEQYF. The CDR3 region has the DNA TGCGCCAGCAGCCTCGGCGGGGACAGGAGGTACGAGCAGTACTTC.

As for this clonotype: This sequence may be a read error, since a much larger clone differs from it by one base. The V and J genes are TRBV5-1 and TRBJ1-4; TRBD1 might be the D (6 bases). Germline V gene data show CDR1 as SGHRS and CDR2 as YFSETQ. This CDR3 has 14 residues. Trimming left V 4 bases short and J 8 bases short, with 15 bases between. As DNA, the CDR3 is TGCGCCAGCAGCCCGACAGGATTTCAAGAAAAACTGTTTTTT. As protein: CASSPTGFQEKLFF. The variable domain in full, with the rest retrieved from reference TRBV5-1 and TRBJ1-4, is KAGVTQTPRYLIKTRGQQVTLSCSPISGHRSVSWYQQTPGQGLQFLFEYFSETQRNKGNFPGRFSGRQFSNSRSEMNVSTLELGDSALYLCASSPTGFQEKLFFGSGTQLSVL.

In this sample, this clonotype turned up many times. V gene TRBV18 combines with J gene TRBJ2-7, with 9 bases that match TRBD1. V shed 3 bases and J 7 bases; nucleotides not matched to a gene: 7. This CDR3 is 14 amino acids long. Germline loops: CDR1 KGHSH, CDR2 LQKENI. The CDR3 DNA sequence: TGTGCCAGCTCACCGCGGTCGGGGACAGGGGAGCAGTACGTC. As protein: CASSPRSGTGEQYV.

This clonotype came up many times. This chain uses TRBV20-1 with TRBJ2-3; no clear D gene. Trimming took off 4 bases at V and 2 bases at J, with 10 bases between the two ends. The CDR3 is 13 residues long. Germline CDR1 reads DFQATT; CDR2 reads SNEGSKA (reference sequence). The CDR3, as DNA: TGCAGTGCTAAGGCGGCCGTCACAGATACGCAGTATTTT. Its protein product is CSAKAAVTDTQYF.

This clonotype was detected ten times or more. The chain joins TRBV5-1 to TRBJ2-3, with D perhaps given as TRBD1 or TRBD2 (6 bases each). The CDR3 extends over 12 amino acids. Germline CDR1 SGHRS, CDR2 YFSETQ. Trimming removed 6 bases at V and 5 bases at J, with 10 bases between. The DNA of the CDR3 is TGCGCCAGCAAGGAGGGACAAGATACGCAGTATTTT. It codes for CASKEGQDTQYF.

The rearrangement joins TRBV7-9 to TRBJ1-1, with 10 bases matching TRBD1. J gave up 0 bases and V 5 bases, and 3 bases lay outside the gene matches. Germline CDR1 and CDR2: SEHNR and FQNEAQ (reference sequence). This CDR3 spans 15 amino acids. Here the CDR3 reads CASSETGGLNTEAFF. The CDR3 nucleotides read TGTGCCAGCAGCGAGACAGGGGGCCTGAACACTGAAGCTTTCTTT.

This chain joins TRBV7-2 and TRBJ1-4, with unresolved D. Trimming left V 0 bases short and J 8 bases short, with 7 bases between. This CDR3 has 13 residues. In germline, CDR1 is SGHTA, CDR2 FQGNSA. CDR3 loop: CASSLAQQEKLFF. The CDR3 DNA is TGTGCCAGCAGCTTAGCGCAGCAGGAAAAACTGTTTTTT.

This clonotype has ten or more counts. This rearrangement joins TRBV7-2 to TRBJ1-2; 7 bases are a match to TRBD1. Per the germline V gene, CDR1 is SGHTA and CDR2 is FQGNSA. CDR3 length: 13 amino acids. J lost 3 bases, V lost 5 bases, and 3 bases had no gene match. CDR3 nucleotides: TGTGCCAGCAGCCAGACAGGGTACTATGGCTACACCTTC. Its protein product is CASSQTGYYGYTF.

There are a few counts of this clonotype. This chain links TRBV5-5 with TRBJ2-7, with D unresolved. This CDR3 region has 12 residues. The V and J ends lost 0 bases and 3 bases respectively, with 4 bases between them. The germline CDR1 and CDR2 sequences are SGHKS and YYEKEE (reference sequence). CDR3 loop: CASSLEFYEQYV. CDR3 in DNA: TGTGCCAGCAGCTTGGAATTCTACGAGCAGTACGTC.

This clonotype has more than one count but fewer than ten. The chain employs TRBV5-8 and TRBJ2-6; D gene uncertain. V was trimmed by 0 bases and J by 0 bases, leaving 10 bases between them. This CDR3 has 17 residues. Looked up from germline, CDR1 is SGHTS and CDR2 is YDEGEE. The CDR3 DNA reads as TGTGCCAGCAGCTTGGCCACGACAAGCTCTGGGGCCAACGTCCTGACTTTC. Its protein product is CASSLATTSSGANVLTF.

The sample holds many counts of this clonotype. The genes are TRBV5-1 and TRBJ2-3; the match to TRBD2 covers 9 bases. The CDR3 is 16 residues long. CDR1 and CDR2 (germline): SGHRS, YFSETQ. The ends lost 5 bases at V and 2 bases at J; junction bases unmatched: 9. CDR3 nucleotide sequence: TGCGCCAGCAGTACTCCGGGACTAGCTTTCACAGATACGCAGTATTTT. Its translation: CASSTPGLAFTDTQYF.

This chain connects TRBV9 to TRBJ2-1; no firm D call. The ends were cut back, 0 bases at V and 2 bases at J, with 9 bases in the middle. CDR1 is SGDLS, CDR2 YYNGEE, per germline. CDR3 length: 15 residues. CDR3 amino acids: CASSVGLAPYNEQFF. The CDR3 nucleotides read TGTGCCAGCAGCGTAGGTCTCGCGCCCTACAATGAGCAGTTCTTC.

Comments on this clonotype: A read error may explain this, as a much larger clone is one base away. This CDR3 reads CASSLSGAYHETQYF. Here the CDR3 DNA reads TGCGCCAGCAGCTTGTCGGGAGCCTACCATGAGACCCAGTACTTC. This sequence joins TRBV5-1 and TRBJ2-5, with D possibly being TRBD2 (6 bases). The germline V gene encodes CDR1 SGHRS and CDR2 YFSETQ. The CDR3 has 15 residues.

The table lists this clonotype with many counts. The gene calls are TRBV20-1 and TRBJ2-3; 9 nucleotides match TRBD2. CDR1 is DFQATT, CDR2 SNEGSKA, per germline (reference sequence). The J segment lost 2 bases and the V segment lost 0 bases, leaving 9 bases of the junction unmatched. The CDR3 is made up of 17 amino acids. Written as DNA, the CDR3 is TGCAGTGCTAGAGATTCAGCGGGGGGACTCATCACAGATACGCAGTATTTT. Encoded protein: CSARDSAGGLITDTQYF.

This clonotype was detected many times. The CDR3 loop is CASSFMASGAVHEQFF. Here the CDR3 DNA reads TGTGCCAGCAGCTTCATGGCTAGCGGTGCGGTCCATGAGCAGTTCTTC. The V call is TRBV7-9, the J call TRBJ2-1; 7 bases map to TRBD2. CDR3 length equals 16 residues. V was clipped by 3 bases and J by 8 bases; unmatched bases: 13. CDR1 is SEHNR and CDR2 is FQNEAQ in the germline V gene (reference sequence).

This clonotype was seen more than once but under ten times. This chain links TRBV30 with TRBJ1-1; D might be TRBD1 (5 bases). From germline, CDR1 is GTSNPN and CDR2 SVGIG (reference sequence). The CDR3 has 13 amino acids. V was shortened by 4 bases and J by 6 bases, with 15 bases between the two germline ends. CDR3 in DNA: TGTGCCTGGACCCGGGACTTCTCGTCTGAAGCTTTCTTT. It yields the protein CAWTRDFSSEAFF.

This clonotype was detected many times. The chain has TRBV5-1 and TRBJ2-2, with 8 nucleotides matching TRBD1. With 1 base clipped from V and 4 bases from J, the junction kept 6 bases outside the gene matches. The germline CDR1 and CDR2 sequences are SGHRS and YFSETQ. This CDR3 is built from 16 residues. The CDR3 loop reads CASSLIFGQGTGELFF. CDR3 nucleotide sequence: TGCGCCAGCAGCTTGATCTTCGGACAGGGCACCGGGGAGCTGTTTTTT.

This clonotype has at least ten counts. This rearrangement joins TRBV30 to TRBJ2-2; D may be TRBD1 (5 bases). Between the trimmed V and J ends, which lost 4 bases and 0 bases, there was a span of 9 bases. The length of the CDR3 is 14 residues. From germline, CDR1 is GTSNPN and CDR2 SVGIG (reference sequence). Here the CDR3 reads CAWKGAANTGELFF. The CDR3 nucleotides read TGTGCCTGGAAAGGGGCCGCGAACACCGGGGAGCTGTTTTTT.

V gene TRBV18 combines with J gene TRBJ2-2, with TRBD2 as a possible D gene (5 bases). V gave up 2 bases and J gave up 6 bases, with 13 bases separating them. Germline V gene sequence: CDR1 KGHSH, CDR2 LQKENI. This CDR3 has 15 residues. The CDR3 nucleotides read TGTGCCAGCTCACCAGGAGGACTCCTCTCCGGGGAGCTGTTTTTT. Its translation is CASSPGGLLSGELFF.

This clonotype was detected ten times or more. The chain couples TRBV7-2 to TRBJ2-2; D could derive from TRBD1 or TRBD2 (5 bases each). Trimming removed 4 bases from V and 6 bases from J, with 9 bases in between. CDR1 and CDR2 (germline): SGHTA, FQGNSA. The CDR3 loop spans 13 amino acids. The CDR3 protein is CASSSGTPGELFF. The CDR3 nucleotides are TGTGCCAGCAGCTCTGGGACGCCCGGGGAGCTGTTTTTT.

At least ten counts were recorded for this clonotype. J is TRBJ1-5 and V is TRBV6-2 or TRBV6-3, with D hard to call. Germline values: CDR1 MNHEY, CDR2 SVGEGT. The CDR3 has 13 residues. V was shortened by 2 bases and J by 5 bases, with 7 bases between the two germline ends. CDR3 loop: CASSYGPDQPQHF. For the CDR3, the DNA is TGTGCCAGCAGTTACGGACCAGATCAGCCCCAGCATTTT.

The table lists this clonotype with many counts. This chain uses TRBV7-2 with TRBJ2-7; no clear D gene. Trimming pared 0 bases from V and 2 bases from J, leaving 8 bases between. From germline, CDR1 is SGHTA and CDR2 FQGNSA. CDR3 size: 14 residues. CDR3 loop: CASSLAPYPYEQYF. The CDR3 DNA follows: TGTGCCAGCAGCTTAGCGCCCTATCCCTACGAGCAGTACTTC.